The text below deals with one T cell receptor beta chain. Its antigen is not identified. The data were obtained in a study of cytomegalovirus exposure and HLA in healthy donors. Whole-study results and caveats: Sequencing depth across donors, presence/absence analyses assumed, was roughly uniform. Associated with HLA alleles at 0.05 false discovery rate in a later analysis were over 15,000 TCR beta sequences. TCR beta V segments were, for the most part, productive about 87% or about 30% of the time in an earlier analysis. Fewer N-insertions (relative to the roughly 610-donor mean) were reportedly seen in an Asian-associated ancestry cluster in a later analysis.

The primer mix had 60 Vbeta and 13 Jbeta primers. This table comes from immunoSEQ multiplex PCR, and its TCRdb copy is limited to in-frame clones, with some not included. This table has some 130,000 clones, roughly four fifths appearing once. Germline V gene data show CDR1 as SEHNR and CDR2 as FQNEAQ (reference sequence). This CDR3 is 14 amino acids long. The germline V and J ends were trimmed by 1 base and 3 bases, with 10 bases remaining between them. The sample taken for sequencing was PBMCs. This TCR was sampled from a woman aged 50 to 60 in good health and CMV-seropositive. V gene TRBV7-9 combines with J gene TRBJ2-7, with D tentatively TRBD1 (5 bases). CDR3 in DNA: TGTGCCAGCAGCTTAGAGGGGCCGTACTACGAGCAGTACTTC. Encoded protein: CASSLEGPYYEQYF.